This TCR beta chain originates from a study of persistence of HIV-infected CD4 T cells. The wider study: Donors had been on suppressive ART for a median of approximately eight years. Up to roughly 180 mL blood was drawn at multiple time points; a couple of donors had single-time leukapheresis. Study-wide points: Compared with CD3/CD28-stimulated cells, CMV- and Gag-responding cells showed lower TCRbeta richness.

The immunoSEQ assay was version 4, run in survey mode. Measured with immunoSEQ multiplex PCR; TCRdb has only the in-frame clones, and not every one. This sample has roughly 32,000 clones, with approximately 80% found just once. Cells were stimulated with overlapping HIV-1 Gag 15-mer peptides. Memory cells lacking CD40L and CD69 with high CD45RO were sorted. Concerning this clone itself: Its matching antigen is unknown.

The source was CD4+ T cells sorted from PBMCs after roughly 19-hour stimulation, collected from a patient who received antiretroviral therapy. The TCR sequence derives from an adult woman with HIV who was CMV-seropositive.

The CDR3 reads CASSLARGSLTDTQYF. The CDR3 DNA reads TGTGCCAGCAGCTTGGCCAGGGGTAGTCTCACAGATACGCAGTATTTT. This chain links TRBV5-8 with TRBJ2-3; D perhaps matches TRBD1 (6 bases). Germline V gives CDR1 SGHTS, CDR2 YDEGEE. V lost 0 bases and J lost 2, with 13 bases in between. The CDR3 has 16 residues.